This is a list of T cell receptor beta chains from one sample in a study of CXCR3-negative and CXCR3-positive naive CD8 T cells. TCRdb processed the 5' RACE reads again and assigns one entry to each CDR3 protein, with no DNA. The sample table includes about 120,000 distinct CDR3 sequences. What was sequenced was naive CXCR3- CD8+ T cells from blood. The receptors were gathered from a human donor in good health. Some clones in this sample may be carry-over from other donors' samples. CDR3s include the opening cysteine and the closing phenylalanine or tryptophan.

V gene	J gene	CDR3 protein
TRBV29-1	TRBJ2-2	CSVESHTGELFF
TRBV4-3	TRBJ2-1	CASSQDFAGGRLDEQFF
TRBV5-1	TRBJ2-5	CASSLRGRGKETQYF
TRBV7-9	TRBJ2-7	CASSLAGAEYEQYF
TRBV12-3/TRBV12-4	TRBJ2-3	CACKGQPDTQYF
TRBV12-3/TRBV12-4	TRBJ2-7	CASTSGGPGVDQYF
TRBV4-3	TRBJ2-3	CASSQDGPSGADTQYF
TRBV10-3	TRBJ2-7	CAITGVLGEQYF
TRBV29-1	TRBJ1-1	CSVVDLDRGLNTEAFF
TRBV29-1	TRBJ2-1	CSVDHGPDDEQFF
TRBV28	TRBJ1-5	CASSWGARGYSNQPQHF
TRBV6-6	TRBJ2-7	CASSPRQGVYEQYF
TRBV4-2	TRBJ2-1	CASSQRGGNEQFF
TRBV27	TRBJ2-1	CASSWIRAEQFF
TRBV29-1	TRBJ1-1	CSGTLENTEAFF
TRBV29-1	TRBJ1-2	CSVDRTGGHGYTF
TRBV11-2	TRBJ1-5	CASSHQEPGYGQPQHF
TRBV20-1	TRBJ2-7	CSAVTSGGTYEQYF
TRBV28	TRBJ2-2	CASSLFGGAASGYTGELFF
TRBV4-3	TRBJ1-6	CASSQDRGAEMASSPLHF
TRBV2	TRBJ2-7	CASNVPDEQYF
TRBV9	TRBJ2-1	CASSDPITSGTGFDEQFF
TRBV7-3	TRBJ2-3	CASSPRTSGDTDTQYF
TRBV6-4	TRBJ2-1	CASSHHPTGEDEQFF
TRBV7-9	TRBJ2-3	CASSLGGGPADTQYF
TRBV9	TRBJ2-1	CASSVVGMGAYNEQFF
TRBV7-3	TRBJ2-3	CASSAGTSITDTQYF
TRBV28	TRBJ2-1	CASSLLLAEYNEQFF
TRBV29-1	TRBJ2-1	CSVDAGGASYNEQFF
TRBV29-1	TRBJ2-5	CSVDLEGSETQYF
TRBV7-3	TRBJ1-1	CASSLGQGRFTEAFF
TRBV19	TRBJ2-4	CASSMMGWGNIQYF
TRBV7-9	TRBJ2-1	CASSFRDYNEQFF
TRBV7-2	TRBJ2-3	CASSWETSGGATDTQYF
TRBV23-1	TRBJ2-3	CASSLQWFLADTDTQYF
TRBV24-1	TRBJ2-1	CATSDSRHGLLNEQFF
TRBV11-2	TRBJ1-3	CASRGGETGNTIYF
TRBV4-3	TRBJ2-2	CASSPWTGQRGELFF
TRBV5-1	TRBJ2-1	CASSAGQGGEQFF
TRBV5-1	TRBJ2-7	CASSLFGGGAYEQYF
TRBV5-1	TRBJ2-3	CASSLWSSGSGTQYF
TRBV7-9	TRBJ2-3	CASSRPGGSSTDTQYF
TRBV10-3	TRBJ1-1	CAISESWGNVAEAFF
TRBV20-1	TRBJ2-7	CSARSGTEQYF